Listed below are T cell receptor beta chains from one sample, sequenced in a study of T cell responses to AZD1222 COVID-19 vaccine. This table comes from immunoSEQ multiplex PCR, and its TCRdb copy is limited to in-frame clones, with some not included. The sample holds 150,000 to 200,000 clones, around 93% seen once. The sample in question was peripheral blood, obtained on day 0 of AZD1222 vaccination. The receptors were sampled from an adult in good health. The CDR3 runs from the conserved cysteine through the conserved F or W. A D gene is named only where the DNA matches it firmly. Not every row has a clone size; where given, it reads once, few, many or a size class.

v_gene,abundance,j_gene,d_gene,CDR3aa,CDR3nt
TRBV10-3,-,TRBJ2-1,TRBD2,CAIRGTRSDEQFF,TGTGCCATCAGGGGGACTAGGTCAGATGAGCAGTTCTTC
TRBV9,-,TRBJ2-3,-,CASSVQATSTDTQYF,TGTGCCAGCAGCGTGCAAGCAACTAGCACAGATACGCAGTATTTT
TRBV18,once,TRBJ1-1,-,CASSPAGGDTEAFF,TGTGCCAGCTCCCCAGCCGGGGGTGACACTGAAGCTTTCTTT
TRBV4-1,-,TRBJ2-7,TRBD2,CASSQTSGTYEQYF,TGCGCCAGCAGCCAGACTAGCGGAACCTACGAGCAGTACTTC
TRBV27,-,TRBJ2-5,-,CASGQPIRETQYF,TGTGCCAGCGGGCAGCCGATTCGTGAGACCCAGTACTTC
TRBV27,-,TRBJ1-2,-,CASSLSRLVGYTF,TGTGCCAGCAGTTTATCCCGACTCGTGGGCTACACCTTC
TRBV5-1,-,TRBJ2-7,TRBD1,CASSGYRDRAYEQYF,TGCGCCAGCAGCGGATACCGGGACAGAGCCTACGAGCAGTACTTC
TRBV7-9,-,TRBJ1-4,-,CASSLWGAFNEKLFF,TGTGCCAGCAGCTTATGGGGGGCTTTTAATGAAAAACTGTTTTTT
TRBV4-2,few,TRBJ1-6,TRBD1,CASSQAGTGISPLHF,TGTGCCAGCAGCCAAGCCGGGACAGGGATCAGCCCCCTCCACTTT
TRBV3-1/TRBV3-2,-,TRBJ2-1,-,CASSQRGHYYNEQFF,TGTGCCAGCAGCCAAAGAGGTCACTACTACAATGAGCAGTTCTTC
TRBV28,-,TRBJ1-2,TRBD1,CASRTGASRDRVSYGYTF,TGTGCCAGCAGGACGGGGGCCTCCCGGGACAGGGTTAGCTATGGCTACACCTTC